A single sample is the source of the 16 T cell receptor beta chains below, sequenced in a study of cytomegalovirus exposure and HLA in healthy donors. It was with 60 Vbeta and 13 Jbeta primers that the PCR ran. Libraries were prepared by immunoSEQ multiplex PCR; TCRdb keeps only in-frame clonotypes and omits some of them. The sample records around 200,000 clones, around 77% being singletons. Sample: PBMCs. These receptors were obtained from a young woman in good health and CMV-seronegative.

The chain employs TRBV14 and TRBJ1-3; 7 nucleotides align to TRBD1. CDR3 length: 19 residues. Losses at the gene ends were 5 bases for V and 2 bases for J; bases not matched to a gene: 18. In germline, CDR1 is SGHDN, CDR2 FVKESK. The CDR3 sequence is CASSSHIDRVWGTGNTIYF. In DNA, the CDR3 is TGTGCCAGCAGCTCCCACATCGACAGGGTATGGGGCACTGGAAACACCATATATTTT.

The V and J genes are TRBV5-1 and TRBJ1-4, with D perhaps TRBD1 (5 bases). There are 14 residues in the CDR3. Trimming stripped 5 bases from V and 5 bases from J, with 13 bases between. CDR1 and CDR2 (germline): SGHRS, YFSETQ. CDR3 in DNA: TGCGCCAGCAGAAGGGACGGGAGAAATGAAAAACTGTTTTTT. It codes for CASRRDGRNEKLFF.

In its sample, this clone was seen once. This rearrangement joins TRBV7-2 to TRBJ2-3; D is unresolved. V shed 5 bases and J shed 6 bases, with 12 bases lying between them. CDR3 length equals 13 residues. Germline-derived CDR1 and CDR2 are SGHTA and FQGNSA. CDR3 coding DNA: TGTGCCAGCAGCCGAGTTTACGGGGATACGCAGTATTTT. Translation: CASSRVYGDTQYF.

Written as DNA, the CDR3 is TGTGCCAGCAGCCCGCGGGGGGCCCGGTCTGCCGGGGAGCTGTTTTTT. Translating it yields CASSPRGARSAGELFF. The rearrangement joins TRBV9 to TRBJ2-2; 8 positions agree with TRBD2. The CDR3 runs to 16 residues. The J segment lost 6 bases and the V segment lost 4 bases, leaving 11 bases of the junction unmatched. Germline lookup yields CDR1 SGDLS and CDR2 YYNGEE.

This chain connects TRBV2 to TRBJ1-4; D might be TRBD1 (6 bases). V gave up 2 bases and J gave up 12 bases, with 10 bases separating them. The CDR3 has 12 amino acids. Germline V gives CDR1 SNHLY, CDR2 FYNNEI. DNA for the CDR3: TGTGCCAGCAGTGAATCAGGGGCGGAACTGTTTTTT. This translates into CASSESGAELFF.

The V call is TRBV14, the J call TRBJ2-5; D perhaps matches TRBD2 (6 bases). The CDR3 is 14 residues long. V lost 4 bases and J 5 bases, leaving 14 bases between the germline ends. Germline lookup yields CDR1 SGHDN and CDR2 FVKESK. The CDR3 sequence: CASSPRTISETQYF. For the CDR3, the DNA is TGTGCCAGCAGCCCCAGGACTATCTCGGAGACCCAGTACTTC.

CDR3 residues: CASSRQGVSNQPQHF. The DNA of the CDR3 is TGTGCCAGCAGCCGACAGGGGGTGAGCAATCAGCCCCAGCATTTT. The genes are TRBV5-8 and TRBJ1-5, with 9 bases matching TRBD1. J gave up 1 base and V 4 bases, and 3 bases lay outside the gene matches. Germline values: CDR1 SGHTS, CDR2 YDEGEE. CDR3 length: 15 residues. Based on the CDR3 plus reference TRBV5-8 and TRBJ1-5, the full variable domain is EAGVTQSPTHLIKTRGQQATLRCSPISGHTSVYWYQQALGLGLQFLLWYDEGEERNRGNFPPRFSGRQFPNYSSELNVNALELEDSALYLCASSRQGVSNQPQHFGDGTRLSIL.

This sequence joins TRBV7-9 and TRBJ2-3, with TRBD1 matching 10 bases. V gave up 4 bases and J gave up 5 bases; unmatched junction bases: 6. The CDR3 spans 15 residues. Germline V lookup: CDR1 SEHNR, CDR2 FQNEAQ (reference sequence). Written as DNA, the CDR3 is TGTGCCAGCAGCTATAGACAGGGGGCTGGAGATACGCAGTATTTT. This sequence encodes CASSYRQGAGDTQYF.

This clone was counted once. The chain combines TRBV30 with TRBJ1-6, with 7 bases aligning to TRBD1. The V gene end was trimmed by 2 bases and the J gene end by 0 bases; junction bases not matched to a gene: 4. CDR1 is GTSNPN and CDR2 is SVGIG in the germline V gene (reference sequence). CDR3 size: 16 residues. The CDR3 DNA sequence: TGTGCCTGGAGTCGACAGGGCGTCTCCTATAATTCACCCCTCCACTTT. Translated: CAWSRQGVSYNSPLHF.

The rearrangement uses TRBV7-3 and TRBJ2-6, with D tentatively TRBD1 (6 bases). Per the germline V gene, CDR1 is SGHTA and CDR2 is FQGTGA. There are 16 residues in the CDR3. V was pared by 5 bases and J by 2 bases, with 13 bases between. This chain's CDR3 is CASSPKAGAGANVLTF. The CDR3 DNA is TGTGCCAGCAGCCCAAAGGCAGGGGCTGGGGCCAACGTCCTGACTTTC.

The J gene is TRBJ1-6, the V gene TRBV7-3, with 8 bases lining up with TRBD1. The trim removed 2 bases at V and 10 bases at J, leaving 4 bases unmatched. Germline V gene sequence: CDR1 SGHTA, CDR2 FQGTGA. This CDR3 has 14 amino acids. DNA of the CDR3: TGTGCCAGCAGCTTAGGAACAGGGGGATCACCCCTCCACTTT. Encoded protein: CASSLGTGGSPLHF.

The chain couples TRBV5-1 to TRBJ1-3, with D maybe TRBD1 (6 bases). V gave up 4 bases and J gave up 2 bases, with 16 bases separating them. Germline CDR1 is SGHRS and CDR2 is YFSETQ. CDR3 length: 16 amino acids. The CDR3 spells CASSAHDRSAGNTIYF. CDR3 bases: TGCGCCAGCAGCGCACACGACAGGAGCGCTGGAAACACCATATATTTT.

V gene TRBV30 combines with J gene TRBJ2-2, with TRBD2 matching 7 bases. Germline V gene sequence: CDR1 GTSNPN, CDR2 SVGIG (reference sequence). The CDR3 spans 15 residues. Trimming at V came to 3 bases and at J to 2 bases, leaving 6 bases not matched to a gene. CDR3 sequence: CAWSEGTTNTGELFF. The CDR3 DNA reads TGTGCCTGGAGCGAGGGGACTACCAACACCGGGGAGCTGTTTTTT.

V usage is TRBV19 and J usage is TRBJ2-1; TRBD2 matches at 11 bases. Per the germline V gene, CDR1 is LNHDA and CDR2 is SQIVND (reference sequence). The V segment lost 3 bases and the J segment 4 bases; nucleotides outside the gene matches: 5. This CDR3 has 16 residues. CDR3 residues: CASSMGTSGHYNEQFF. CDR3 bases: TGTGCCAGTAGTATGGGGACTAGCGGTCATTACAATGAGCAGTTCTTC.

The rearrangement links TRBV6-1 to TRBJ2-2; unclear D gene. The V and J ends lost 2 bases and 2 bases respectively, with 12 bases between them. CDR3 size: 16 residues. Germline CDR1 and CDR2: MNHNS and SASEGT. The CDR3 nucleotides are TGTGCCAGCAGTGAAAGTTGGGCAGGAAACACCGGGGAGCTGTTTTTT. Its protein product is CASSESWAGNTGELFF.

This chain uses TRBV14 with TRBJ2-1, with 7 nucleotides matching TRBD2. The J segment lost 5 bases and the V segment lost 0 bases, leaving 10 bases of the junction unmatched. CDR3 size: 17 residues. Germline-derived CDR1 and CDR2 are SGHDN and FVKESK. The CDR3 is CASSQDLSLAVDNEQFF. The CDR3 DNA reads TGTGCCAGCAGCCAAGATCTGAGCCTAGCGGTTGACAATGAGCAGTTCTTC.